A selection of T cell receptor beta chains follows, all from one sample in a study of technical replicates of blood from several donors. This table comes from immunoSEQ multiplex PCR, and its TCRdb copy is limited to in-frame clones, with some not included. This table holds around 67,000 clones, less than 97% found once. Material: T cells isolated from PBMCs. These receptors were obtained from a human donor in good health. The CDR3 runs from the conserved cysteine through the conserved F or W. A D gene is named only where the DNA matches it firmly. Not every row has a clone size; where given, it reads once, few, many or a size class.

D	V	size	J	DNA	CDR3
TRBD2	TRBV11-2	.	TRBJ2-7	TGTGCCAGCAGGACGGGACTAGGTAAATCCTACGAGCAGTACTTC	CASRTGLGKSYEQYF
TRBD1	TRBV5-6	.	TRBJ1-4	TGTGCCAGCAGCTTTGGACAGGCCAATGAAAAACTGTTTTTT	CASSFGQANEKLFF
.	TRBV6-5	.	TRBJ2-1	TGTGCCAGCAGTTACAGGCGGTTCTACAATGAGCAGTTCTTC	CASSYRRFYNEQFF
.	TRBV5-1	.	TRBJ2-7	TGCGCCAGCAGCCGACAGTCGAGCTCCTACGAGCAGTACTTC	CASSRQSSSYEQYF
TRBD1	TRBV7-8	.	TRBJ1-5	TGTGCCAGCAGCTTAGAGGGACAGAACAATCAGCCCCAGCATTTT	CASSLEGQNNQPQHF
.	TRBV19	.	TRBJ1-4	TGTGCCAGTAAGCTGGGGAGCACCGACAGGAGTCTTAAACTGTTTTTT	CASKLGSTDRSLKLFF
.	TRBV10-3	.	TRBJ2-1	TGTGCCATCAGCCCCAACCGGTACAATGAGCAGTTCTTC	CAISPNRYNEQFF
TRBD2	TRBV9	.	TRBJ2-2	TGTGCCAGCAGCGTGGGACTAGCGGAGACGAACACCGGGGAGCTGTTTTTT	CASSVGLAETNTGELFF
TRBD1	TRBV27	.	TRBJ2-7	TGTGCCAGCAGTCACCAGGGGGCGGGGGAGCAGTACTTC	CASSHQGAGEQYF
TRBD2	TRBV25-1	.	TRBJ2-3	TGTGCCAGCAATATGGTAGCGGGAGGGCCTGTAATAGGAGATACGCAGTATTTT	CASNMVAGGPVIGDTQYF
TRBD1	TRBV4-1	.	TRBJ1-3	TGCGCCAGCAGCCTGGGACAGGGTGGAAACACCATATATTTT	CASSLGQGGNTIYF
.	TRBV6-1	.	TRBJ2-2	TGTGCCAGCAGTGAATTCATCGCAGGGAACGGCGGGGAGCTGTTTTTT	CASSEFIAGNGGELFF
.	TRBV9	.	TRBJ1-5	TGTGCCAGCAGCGTAAGCCCTAGCAATCAGCCCCAGCATTTT	CASSVSPSNQPQHF
TRBD1	TRBV5-1	.	TRBJ2-4	TGCGCCAGCAGCTTACAGGGGGAAACCAAAAACATTCAGTACTTC	CASSLQGETKNIQYF
.	TRBV28	.	TRBJ1-5	TGTGCCAGCAGTAAGCTAACACTATTAATCAATCAGCCCCAGCATTTT	CASSKLTLLINQPQHF
.	TRBV29-1	.	TRBJ1-4	TGCAGCGTCCAGCGGGGGCTTAATGAAAAACTGTTTTTT	CSVQRGLNEKLFF
.	TRBV29-1	.	TRBJ1-2	TGCAGCGTTTCTGTAGGACAGAACCTTTACTATGGCTACACCTTC	CSVSVGQNLYYGYTF
TRBD1	TRBV29-1	.	TRBJ2-5	TGCAGCATGAGGACAGGGAGTGAGACCCAGTACTTC	CSMRTGSETQYF
TRBD2	TRBV18	.	TRBJ2-1	TGTGCCAGCTCACAGGGACTAGGGGCCTACAATGAGCAGTTCTTC	CASSQGLGAYNEQFF
.	TRBV19	.	TRBJ1-2	TGTGCCAGTGCCGCCAACTCAGGCTACACCTTC	CASAANSGYTF
.	TRBV29-1	.	TRBJ1-2	TGCAGCGTTCTAGAAAACTATGGCTACACCTTC	CSVLENYGYTF
.	TRBV6-1	.	TRBJ1-1	TGTGCCAGCACCGCCGGGATCGGGTCGTCGACTGAAGCTTTCTTT	CASTAGIGSSTEAFF
.	TRBV6-1	.	TRBJ2-5	TGTGCCACCTACTCTCGGACAGCCCAAGAGACCCAGTACTTC	CATYSRTAQETQYF
.	TRBV29-1	.	TRBJ2-1	TGCAGCGTTGAAGATGGCAGTCCCACAGGCGCACGTTCTAAGCAGTTCTTC	CSVEDGSPTGARSKQFF
TRBD1	TRBV14	.	TRBJ1-3	TGTGCCAGCAGCGCCGGACAGGGCTTCTCTGGAAACACCATATATTTT	CASSAGQGFSGNTIYF
TRBD2	TRBV29-1	once	TRBJ2-1	TGCAGCGGATCCCACGGGACTAGCGGACCTGTGGAGCAGTTCTTC	CSGSHGTSGPVEQFF
TRBD1	TRBV4-1	.	TRBJ1-3	TGCGCCAGCAGCCAAGGAACAGGGGTAGGAAACACCATATATTTT	CASSQGTGVGNTIYF
.	TRBV4-1	.	TRBJ1-6	TGCGCCAGCAGCCAAGAGAGTATGCCAGGAAATAATTCACCCCTCCACTTT	CASSQESMPGNNSPLHF
.	TRBV6-1	.	TRBJ1-1	TGTGCCAGCAGTGAAGGTCCGGTCATGAACACTGAAGCTTTCTTT	CASSEGPVMNTEAFF
.	TRBV18	once	TRBJ2-3	TGTGCCAGCTCTTGGTTTCGGGATACGCAGTATTTT	CASSWFRDTQYF
.	TRBV6-1	.	TRBJ1-1	TGTGCCAGCAGTGAAATCCTAAACACTGAAGCTTTCTTT	CASSEILNTEAFF